This T cell receptor beta chain stems from a study of blood T cell repertoires in COVID-19. Study at large: Samples taken during acute and convalescent COVID-19 were collected in the United States, Italy and Spain. T cells, B-cell-depleted T cells, or PBMCs supplied cDNA or gDNA.

Under the authors' procedure: For nucleated cells, counts were estimated from reference gene primer amplification. The repertoire was sequenced with immunoSEQ multiplex PCR; TCRdb's copy has only in-frame clones and lacks some. Clone size and V and J calls were adopted from that table, with D and trimming inferred from the DNA. The sample holds just over 95,000 clones, about 80% seen once. This clone was counted a single time. The CDR3 sequence is 17 residues long. CDR1 is SGHDT and CDR2 is YYEEEE in the germline V gene. With 2 bases clipped from V and 5 bases from J, the junction kept 13 bases outside the gene matches.

This clonotype originated in a man in his fifties or sixties with acute or convalescent COVID-19. Sequencing used peripheral blood. V usage is TRBV5-6 and J usage is TRBJ2-5, with 9 bases fitting TRBD2. CDR3 nucleotides: TGTGCCAGCAGCTTCTTAGGGGCGGGAGGGCCTTTGGAGACCCAGTACTTC. Translated, it gives CASSFLGAGGPLETQYF.